This T cell receptor beta chain originates from a study of tumor and adjacent non-tumor tissue in lung cancer. Overall study results and limits: Top 100 clones took a larger repertoire share in normal lung. Higher tumor TCR diversity was associated with shorter survival.

This sample's RNA came from whole unsorted tissue. Newly diagnosed lung cancer patients had thoracic surgery in China, August–late 2014, without prior chemotherapy. Three rounds of nested PCR, following a modified ARM-PCR protocol, produced the TCRbeta library. TCRdb processed the multiplex PCR reads anew with MiXCR; each CDR3 protein has one entry. Altogether under 140,000 distinct CDR3 sequences are present, over 75% being singletons, with the ten largest covering 20% to 25%. Many counts were recorded for this clonotype. Its antigen is as yet unknown. CDR1 and CDR2 (germline): MDHEN, SYDVKM. The CDR3 has 15 residues. The V segment lost 7 bases and the J segment 0 bases; nucleotides outside the gene matches: 6.

The TCR was taken from a man aged 65-85 years with non-small cell lung cancer. The specimen sequenced was lung tumor tissue. The V call is TRBV28, the J call TRBJ1-3; TRBD1 matches 7 bases. This chain's CDR3 is CASNPTGSSGNTIYF. DNA for the CDR3: TGTGCCAGCAACCCGACAGGGTCCTCTGGAAACACCATATATTTT.